This is a list of T cell receptor beta chains from one sample in a study of blood T cell repertoires in COVID-19. Profiling relied on immunoSEQ multiplex PCR, and the TCRdb table lists in-frame clones only, not all of them. The sample includes 65,000 to 95,000 clones, approximately 88% of them seen just once. The sample comprised peripheral blood. The origin of the receptors is a man aged 25 to 45 with acute or convalescent COVID-19. CDR3s include the opening cysteine and the closing phenylalanine or tryptophan. A D gene is named only where the DNA matches it firmly. Size values are once, few and many counts, or a class for expanded clones, and some rows have none.

j_gene,d_gene,v_gene,len,abundance,CDR3nt,CDR3aa
TRBJ2-7,TRBD2,TRBV7-6,13,-,TGTGCCAGCAGCTCCGGGACTATGGGAGAGCAGTACTTC,CASSSGTMGEQYF
TRBJ2-7,-,TRBV29-1,13,-,TGCAGCGTTGAGAGTGAGTTTGGCGACACGAGAAACTTC,CSVESEFGDTRNF
TRBJ2-5,-,TRBV28,13,-,TGTGCCAGCAGCCGGGACTCACAAGAGACCCAGTACTTC,CASSRDSQETQYF
TRBJ1-6,-,TRBV4-2,15,-,TGTGCCAGCAGCCAGGGCGCGGGGATTTTGGTCACCCTCCACTTT,CASSQGAGILVTLHF
TRBJ1-6,TRBD1,TRBV6-5,12,-,TGTGCCAGCGGGGACAGATTCTCACCCCTCCACTTT,CASGDRFSPLHF
TRBJ1-2,-,TRBV18,14,once,TGTGCCAGCTCCCCCAGCAGACAGTACTATGGCTACACCTTC,CASSPSRQYYGYTF
TRBJ2-3,TRBD2,TRBV3-1/TRBV3-2,16,-,TGTGCCAGCAGCCAAGATCGACTAGCGAGCACAGATACGCAGTATTTT,CASSQDRLASTDTQYF
TRBJ2-2,-,TRBV12-5,15,once,TGTGCTAGTGGTTTGGGTCGCGGGTACACCGGGGAGCTGTTTTTT,CASGLGRGYTGELFF
TRBJ1-2,-,TRBV7-2,13,-,TGTGCCAGCAGCTATCAACAGAACGATGGCTACACCTTC,CASSYQQNDGYTF
TRBJ2-2,TRBD2,TRBV24-1,12,-,TGTGCCACCAGTCTAGCGGGGGGGGAGCTGTTTTTT,CATSLAGGELFF
TRBJ2-1,TRBD2,TRBV5-1,20,-,TGCGCCAGCAGCTTGGAGGGGCCCGAACTAGCGCCGAGCTCCTACAATGAGCAGTTCTTC,CASSLEGPELAPSSYNEQFF
TRBJ2-5,TRBD1,TRBV11-2,15,-,TGTGCCAGCAGCCATATCCGGGACAGGCAAGAGACCCAGTACTTC,CASSHIRDRQETQYF
TRBJ2-3,-,TRBV4-1,17,once,TGCGCCAGCAGCCAAAGAACCTTCCGTGCCGCGACAGATACGCAGTATTTT,CASSQRTFRAATDTQYF
TRBJ2-4,-,TRBV28,14,-,TGTGCCAGCAGTTTGACAGGTGCAAAAAACATTCAGTACTTC,CASSLTGAKNIQYF
TRBJ1-2,-,TRBV19,13,-,TGTGCCAGTAGTCATACCCCCCAGTTTGGCTACACCTTC,CASSHTPQFGYTF
TRBJ1-5,-,TRBV28,12,-,TGTGCCAGCAGTTTAGTCTATCAGCCCCAGCATTTT,CASSLVYQPQHF
TRBJ2-7,-,TRBV7-9,15,-,TGTGCCAGCAGCGGGAGCGGAGGCCTCGTCTACGAGCAGTACTTC,CASSGSGGLVYEQYF
TRBJ2-7,TRBD2,TRBV7-2,15,-,TGTGCCAGCAGCTTCCCTAGCGGGATCGGGTACGAGCAGTACTTC,CASSFPSGIGYEQYF
TRBJ2-5,-,TRBV13,15,-,TGTGCCAGCAGCCAACCCCGGGGAGCCGAAGAGACCCAGTACTTC,CASSQPRGAEETQYF
TRBJ1-1,-,TRBV3-1/TRBV3-2,15,-,TGTGCCAGCCATAGCTCGGGACTCCCGAACACTGAAGCTTTCTTT,CASHSSGLPNTEAFF
TRBJ1-2,-,TRBV30,12,-,TGTGCCTGGAGTATCTCAGGGAAAGGCTACACCTTC,CAWSISGKGYTF
TRBJ2-3,TRBD2,TRBV29-1,14,-,TGCAGCGTTTCACTAGCGGGAATAAAGGATACGCAGTATTTT,CSVSLAGIKDTQYF
TRBJ1-2,-,TRBV7-2,14,-,TGTGCCAGCAGCTCTGCATTAGCTAACTATGGCTACACCTTC,CASSSALANYGYTF
TRBJ2-2,-,TRBV7-3,15,-,TGTGCCAGCAGCCTAGGCGGATCTAACACCGGGGAGCTGTTTTTT,CASSLGGSNTGELFF
TRBJ2-7,TRBD2,TRBV7-2,15,-,TGTGCCAGCAGCCTAGGACTAGCGGGAAGGTACGAGCAGTACTTC,CASSLGLAGRYEQYF
TRBJ2-2,-,TRBV9,15,-,TGTGCCAGCAGCCCCCACCGCGGGGACACCGGGGAGCTGTTTTTT,CASSPHRGDTGELFF
TRBJ2-1,TRBD2,TRBV30,15,-,TGTGCCTGGACCGCCGGACTAGCGGTCTTCCGGGAGCAGTTCTTC,CAWTAGLAVFREQFF
TRBJ1-1,-,TRBV6-6,13,once,TGTGCCAGCAGTTACCGGGCGGGCACTGAAGCTTTCTTT,CASSYRAGTEAFF
TRBJ2-1,-,TRBV10-1,12,-,TGCGCCAGCAGCCGGGAGAAGGGTGAGCAGTTCTTC,CASSREKGEQFF
TRBJ1-1,-,TRBV19,12,-,TGTGCCAGTAGGGGGGACACGAACGAAGCTTTCTTT,CASRGDTNEAFF
TRBJ1-2,TRBD1,TRBV28,15,-,TGTGCCAGCAGTTTACCCCAGGGGGCGGTCTATGGCTACACCTTC,CASSLPQGAVYGYTF
TRBJ2-3,TRBD1,TRBV19,15,-,TGTGCCAGTAGTATCGGACAGGGGTGGACAGATACGCAGTATTTT,CASSIGQGWTDTQYF
TRBJ2-5,-,TRBV2,13,few,TGTGCCAGTGGCAGAACAGGTCAAGAGACCCAGTACTTC,CASGRTGQETQYF